This TCR beta chain was identified during a study of blood T cell repertoires in COVID-19. Study summary: COVID-19 samples from acute and convalescent phases originated in the United States, Italy and Spain. PBMCs, B-cell-depleted T cells, or T cells were the source of the cDNA or gDNA that made up the material.

Per the original data handling: It was from reference gene primer amplification that nucleated cell counts were estimated. Produced via immunoSEQ multiplex PCR; TCRdb's table is partial and in-frame only. Clone size and the V and J calls come from that table; the DNA yielded D and trimming. The sample contains about 200,000 clones, roughly 80% of which appear only once. A Seattle source enrolled patients during active infection and followed them longitudinally. Sequenced material: peripheral blood. The receptor was derived from a woman aged 65 to 85 with COVID-19, enrolled during active disease.

The CDR3 sequence: CASSLGVGSYGYTF. The CDR3 DNA reads TGTGCCAGCAGCTTGGGAGTCGGGAGCTATGGCTACACCTTC. This chain connects TRBV5-6 to TRBJ1-2; D is ambiguous. V lost 0 bases to trimming and J lost 4 bases, with 10 bases between them. The CDR3 has 14 amino acids. The V gene's germline CDR1 is SGHDT and CDR2 YYEEEE.